This T cell receptor (beta chain) was captured by sequencing in a study of T cell responses to AZD1222 COVID-19 vaccine. Assay used: immunoSEQ multiplex PCR; TCRdb lists only in-frame clones, some missing. The repertoire holds 130,000 or so clones, with about 86% as singletons. The clonotype was recovered from an adult in good health. Sequencing used peripheral blood, obtained on day 0 of AZD1222 vaccination.

CDR3 loop: CASSSGLWANYGYTF. The CDR3 DNA reads as TGTGCCAGTAGTTCAGGGTTGTGGGCTAACTATGGCTACACCTTC. The chain carries TRBV19 and TRBJ1-2, with D maybe TRBD1 (5 bases). The CDR3 has 15 amino acids. Trimming removed 5 bases from V and 0 bases from J, with 13 bases in between. Germline V gene lookup returns CDR1 LNHDA and CDR2 SQIVND (reference sequence).